This T cell receptor (beta chain) was captured in a study of early T cells in non-severe SARS-CoV-2 infection. Tagging with unique molecular identifiers was applied to individual cDNA molecules. TCRdb processed the 5' RACE reads anew with MiXCR; each CDR3 protein has one entry. Among about 36,000 distinct CDR3 sequences listed, approximately 8.9% were seen once. The V gene lost 1 base and the J gene lost 8 bases, with 12 bases spanning the gap. This CDR3 has 13 amino acids. Germline-derived CDR1 and CDR2 are SGHDT and YYEEEE. Study outcomes and limitations: Database matching using VDJdb favored anti-spike CD8 responses, with private and CD4 specificities left missing.

This clonotype was counted many times. Its antigen is unidentified. This chain joins TRBV5-6 and TRBJ1-2; D might be TRBD1 (5 bases). The TCR originated in an adult who was a healthcare worker with PCR-confirmed SARS-CoV-2 infection or an uninfected control (not recorded which). Material: whole blood. As DNA, the CDR3 is TGTGCCAGCAGCTTGCAGGGAGCGCGCGGCTACACCTTC. This translates into CASSLQGARGYTF.